This entry is about one TCR beta chain. Its antigen remains unknown. MiXCR, run by TCRdb on the 5' RACE reads, gives a single entry per CDR3 protein. The profile shows some 300,000 distinct CDR3 sequences, roughly 9% of them singletons. The CDR3 has 15 residues. Germline V CDR1 and CDR2: SEHNR, FQNEAQ (reference sequence). V lost 5 bases, J lost 0 bases, and 11 bases lay in between. The sample originates from a study of T cells after yellow fever vaccination. Study-level findings and limits: Contaminating bulk clonotypes could be abundant in FACS-sorted repertoires.

Source: CD4+ T cells sorted from PBMCs, taken 5 days after the yellow fever booster vaccination. This receptor was obtained from a man aged 18 to 29 who received the YFV17D yellow fever vaccine. The chain carries TRBV7-9 and TRBJ1-3; D may be TRBD1 (5 bases). The CDR3 reads CASSIRGSSGNTIYF. As DNA, the CDR3 is TGTGCCAGCAGCATACGGGGGAGCTCTGGAAACACCATATATTTT.